The 11 T cell receptor beta chains in this list originate from one sample, sequenced in a study of T cell changes during pregnancy in multiple sclerosis. The protocol was immunoSEQ multiplex PCR, while the TCRdb copy is restricted to in-frame clones and leaves out a portion. Among tens of thousands of clones, under 95% were seen once, and the ten largest hold 4.5% to 5.5%. This material consisted of peripheral blood, taken in the first trimester of pregnancy. The receptor source for this set is a female donor in good health, enrolled as a control in a pregnancy study.

This clone has a handful of counts. J is TRBJ1-1 and V is TRBV30, with 7 bases matching TRBD1. J gave up 1 base and V 2 bases, and 4 bases lay outside the gene matches. Germline CDR1 is GTSNPN and CDR2 is SVGIG (reference sequence). The length of the CDR3 is 14 residues. CDR3 DNA sequence: TGTGCCTGGAGTCTGACAGGGAAGAACACTGAAGCTTTCTTT. It is translated as CAWSLTGKNTEAFF.

The chain recombines TRBV30 with TRBJ1-1; D not resolved. The V gene lost 1 base and the J gene lost 4 bases, with 7 bases spanning the gap. Germline V gene lookup returns CDR1 GTSNPN and CDR2 SVGIG (reference sequence). This CDR3 spans 12 amino acids. CDR3 DNA sequence: TGTGCCTGGAGTGGAGGGAGCACTGAAGCTTTCTTT. This translates into CAWSGGSTEAFF.

This clone has a single count. This rearrangement joins TRBV2 to TRBJ1-3, with D maybe TRBD1 (6 bases). Germline CDR1 is SNHLY and CDR2 is FYNNEI. The CDR3 consists of 18 residues. V shed 7 bases and J shed 0 bases, with 22 bases lying between them. CDR3 nucleotide sequence: TGTGCCAGCATTCTTCTACCTCTGGGGGGGCCCTCTGGAAACACCATATATTTT. Amino acid sequence: CASILLPLGGPSGNTIYF.

V is TRBV18 and J is TRBJ2-1; 9 nucleotides align to TRBD2. This CDR3 has 15 residues. Germline trimming cut 1 base from V and 6 bases from J; bases unmatched to any gene: 4. Per the germline V gene, CDR1 is KGHSH and CDR2 is LQKENI. The CDR3 DNA follows: TGTGCCAGCTCACCACTAGCGGGAGACCTCAATGAGCAGTTCTTC. Protein: CASSPLAGDLNEQFF.

V usage is TRBV29-1 and J usage is TRBJ2-3; 15 bases agree with TRBD2. V was pared by 5 bases and J by 0 bases, with 3 bases of the junction left unmatched. In germline, CDR1 is SQVTM, CDR2 ANQGSEA. The CDR3 is made up of 16 amino acids. CDR3 residues: CSVWGTSGRSTDTQYF. For the CDR3, the DNA is TGCAGCGTTTGGGGGACTAGCGGGAGGAGCACAGATACGCAGTATTTT.

The chain couples TRBV15 to TRBJ2-6; 10 positions match TRBD1. CDR3 length: 16 amino acids. The trim removed 11 bases at V and 2 bases at J, leaving 9 bases unmatched. Per germline, CDR1 LNHNV and CDR2 YYDKDF (reference sequence). CDR3: CAARDRGAAGANVLTF. CDR3 in DNA: TGTGCCGCCCGGGACAGGGGCGCAGCTGGGGCCAACGTCCTGACTTTC.

The chain joins TRBV6-4 to TRBJ2-2; 10 positions agree with TRBD1. V shed 4 bases, J shed 4 bases, and the junction held 0 bases outside the gene matches. This CDR3 has 14 amino acids. Germline V gene lookup returns CDR1 MRHNA and CDR2 SNTAGT. The CDR3 region is CASSGTGGTGELFF. CDR3 DNA: TGTGCCAGCAGTGGGACAGGGGGCACCGGGGAGCTGTTTTTT.

This sequence joins TRBV7-2 and TRBJ1-5, with D possibly TRBD1 on 5 matching bases. The ends were cut back, 3 bases at V and 0 bases at J, with 12 bases in the middle. Germline V gene data show CDR1 as SGHTA and CDR2 as FQGNSA. This CDR3 has 16 amino acids. The CDR3 spells CASSFRQSYSNQPQHF. Here the CDR3 DNA reads TGTGCCAGCAGCTTTCGACAGAGCTATAGCAATCAGCCCCAGCATTTT.

This clone was seen more than once but under ten times. V gene TRBV30 combines with J gene TRBJ1-1; perhaps TRBD1 as D (6 bases). The germline CDR1 and CDR2 sequences are GTSNPN and SVGIG (reference sequence). The CDR3 totals 13 residues. Trimming took off 2 bases at V and 4 bases at J, with 11 bases between the two ends. Written as DNA, the CDR3 is TGTGCCTGGAGTACCGGGGGGCTCACTGAAGCTTTCTTT. This gives the protein CAWSTGGLTEAFF.

The chain is built from TRBV25-1 and TRBJ2-2, with 9 bases matching TRBD1. The CDR3 runs 15 residues. With 4 bases clipped from V and 3 bases from J, the junction kept 3 bases outside the gene matches. CDR1 and CDR2 from the germline V gene are MGHDK and SYGVNS. CDR3: CASSGDREYTGELFF. The DNA of the CDR3 is TGTGCCAGCAGTGGGGACAGGGAATACACCGGGGAGCTGTTTTTT.

This clone has a single count. The rearrangement links TRBV2 to TRBJ1-1; 8 nucleotides line up with TRBD1. This CDR3 region has 13 residues. The trim removed 6 bases at V and 5 bases at J, leaving 5 bases unmatched. Germline loops: CDR1 SNHLY, CDR2 FYNNEI. Here the CDR3 DNA reads TGTGCCAGCAGCTCACAGGGGGGAACTGAAGCTTTCTTT. Translated: CASSSQGGTEAFF.